This is a list of T cell receptor beta chains from one sample in a study of Ad26.COV2.S vaccination and SARS-CoV-2 variants. The assay was immunoSEQ multiplex PCR, and TCRdb's table has in-frame clones only and misses some. This sample has around 300,000 clones, with around 89% found just once. Sequencing used peripheral blood, obtained in a trial of Ad26.COV2.S vaccine versus placebo. These TCRs come from a person aged 18-60 years who received the Ad26.COV2.S COVID-19 vaccine or a placebo. Both conserved end residues are part of each CDR3. Fields, in order: clone size, D gene, V gene, J gene, CDR3 protein, CDR3 DNA. D genes are given only for firm matches. The listing skips clone size in some rows; elsewhere it reads once, few, many or a size class.

clone_size: once; d_call: TRBD2; v_call: TRBV11-2; j_call: TRBJ2-7; cdr3_aa: CASSLGLADTYEQYF; cdr3_nt: TGTGCCAGCAGCTTGGGACTAGCGGATACTTACGAGCAGTACTTC
clone_size: NA; d_call: TRBD1; v_call: TRBV28; j_call: TRBJ1-6; cdr3_aa: CASSPGDSNSPLHF; cdr3_nt: TGTGCCAGCAGTCCTGGGGACAGCAATTCACCCCTCCACTTT
clone_size: NA; d_call: NA; v_call: TRBV30; j_call: TRBJ1-6; cdr3_aa: CAGAPDGYNSPLHF; cdr3_nt: TGTGCGGGGGCCCCGGACGGATACAATTCACCCCTCCACTTT
clone_size: few; d_call: NA; v_call: TRBV6-4; j_call: TRBJ1-5; cdr3_aa: CASSEGSNQPQHF; cdr3_nt: TGTGCCAGCAGTGAAGGGAGCAATCAGCCCCAGCATTTT
clone_size: NA; d_call: NA; v_call: TRBV9; j_call: TRBJ2-3; cdr3_aa: CASSVGSRVDTQYF; cdr3_nt: TGTGCCAGCAGCGTCGGGTCCCGGGTGGATACGCAGTATTTT
clone_size: few; d_call: TRBD1; v_call: TRBV3-1/TRBV3-2; j_call: TRBJ1-1; cdr3_aa: CASSHKAGGTEAFF; cdr3_nt: TGTGCCAGCAGCCACAAGGCAGGGGGGACTGAAGCTTTCTTT
clone_size: NA; d_call: NA; v_call: TRBV6-4; j_call: TRBJ2-1; cdr3_aa: CASSNPSRNEQFF; cdr3_nt: TGTGCCAGCAGTAACCCCTCCAGGAATGAGCAGTTCTTC
clone_size: once; d_call: NA; v_call: TRBV5-1; j_call: TRBJ2-5; cdr3_aa: CASSLEGRETQYF; cdr3_nt: TGCGCCAGCAGCTTGGAGGGTAGAGAGACCCAGTACTTC
clone_size: NA; d_call: NA; v_call: TRBV27; j_call: TRBJ1-2; cdr3_aa: CASSSLSRVADYGYTF; cdr3_nt: TGTGCCAGCAGTTCCCTGTCCAGGGTCGCGGACTATGGCTACACCTTC
clone_size: NA; d_call: NA; v_call: TRBV7-9; j_call: TRBJ2-1; cdr3_aa: CASSSGIWQFF; cdr3_nt: TGTGCCAGCAGCTCCGGGATATGGCAGTTCTTC
clone_size: once; d_call: NA; v_call: TRBV5-1; j_call: TRBJ2-5; cdr3_aa: CASSFSRGDETQYF; cdr3_nt: TGCGCCAGCAGCTTTTCCAGGGGGGACGAGACCCAGTACTTC
clone_size: NA; d_call: NA; v_call: TRBV29-1; j_call: TRBJ1-1; cdr3_aa: CSAADRQNTEAFF; cdr3_nt: TGCAGCGCCGCCGACAGACAAAACACTGAAGCTTTCTTT
clone_size: NA; d_call: TRBD1; v_call: TRBV4-3; j_call: TRBJ2-2; cdr3_aa: CASSHSPYRGRDGELFF; cdr3_nt: TGCGCCAGCAGCCACTCCCCGTACAGGGGGCGGGACGGGGAGCTGTTTTTT
clone_size: NA; d_call: NA; v_call: TRBV5-6; j_call: TRBJ2-5; cdr3_aa: CASSPRNQETQYF; cdr3_nt: TGTGCCAGCAGCCCACGAAATCAAGAGACCCAGTACTTC
clone_size: NA; d_call: NA; v_call: TRBV5-1; j_call: TRBJ2-1; cdr3_aa: CASSLSSAEQFF; cdr3_nt: TGCGCCAGCAGCTTGTCTAGCGCTGAGCAGTTCTTC
clone_size: NA; d_call: NA; v_call: TRBV6-5; j_call: TRBJ1-1; cdr3_aa: CASSYSPGNTEAFF; cdr3_nt: TGTGCCAGCAGTTACTCACCGGGGAACACTGAAGCTTTCTTT
clone_size: NA; d_call: NA; v_call: TRBV10-2; j_call: TRBJ2-3; cdr3_aa: CASSSTGDSVDTQYF; cdr3_nt: TGCGCCAGCAGCTCCACGGGAGACAGCGTAGATACGCAGTATTTT
clone_size: NA; d_call: TRBD1; v_call: TRBV19; j_call: TRBJ2-5; cdr3_aa: CASRDRGLQETQYF; cdr3_nt: TGTGCCAGCAGGGACAGGGGGCTGCAAGAGACCCAGTACTTC
clone_size: NA; d_call: NA; v_call: TRBV27; j_call: TRBJ2-5; cdr3_aa: CASSLRTHQETQYF; cdr3_nt: TGTGCCAGCAGTCTCAGGACACACCAAGAGACCCAGTACTTC
clone_size: NA; d_call: NA; v_call: TRBV18; j_call: TRBJ1-1; cdr3_aa: CASSPQSGNTEAFF; cdr3_nt: TGTGCCAGCTCACCACAGTCAGGGAACACTGAAGCTTTCTTT
clone_size: once; d_call: NA; v_call: TRBV15; j_call: TRBJ2-3; cdr3_aa: CATSRDRGGSGTDTQYF; cdr3_nt: TGTGCCACCAGCAGAGATCGTGGGGGGTCGGGCACAGATACGCAGTATTTT
clone_size: NA; d_call: NA; v_call: TRBV19; j_call: TRBJ2-1; cdr3_aa: CASSPARGWSSYNEQFF; cdr3_nt: TGTGCCAGTAGTCCAGCCCGGGGCTGGAGCTCCTACAATGAGCAGTTCTTC
clone_size: NA; d_call: NA; v_call: TRBV7-8; j_call: TRBJ2-1; cdr3_aa: CARSKLDFDEQFF; cdr3_nt: TGTGCCAGGAGTAAGCTTGACTTCGATGAGCAGTTCTTC
clone_size: NA; d_call: NA; v_call: TRBV28; j_call: TRBJ2-1; cdr3_aa: CASSGVSLGEQFF; cdr3_nt: TGTGCCAGTTCGGGAGTATCTCTTGGAGAGCAGTTCTTC
clone_size: NA; d_call: NA; v_call: TRBV28; j_call: TRBJ2-1; cdr3_aa: CASSLRVRGDQGEQFF; cdr3_nt: TGTGCCAGCAGTTTAAGGGTCAGGGGTGATCAGGGAGAGCAGTTCTTC